This T cell receptor (beta chain) was obtained from a study of shared clonotypes between healthy human individuals. Study-wide background: A couple of women and a few men aged 18 to 49 made up the donors.

A remark on this clone: Its antigen remains unidentified.

The repertoire was sequenced with immunoSEQ multiplex PCR; TCRdb's copy has only in-frame clones and lacks some. Of 2 million to 3 million clones listed, roughly 93% are singletons. Between the trimmed V and J ends, which lost 2 bases and 0 bases, there was a span of 19 bases. The CDR3 consists of 19 residues. Study findings and constraints: Limitation of the genetic and exposure-history diversity represented came from the few donors. Among the subsets, naive ones generally showed larger estimated richness than memory ones.

The sample taken for sequencing was naive CD4+ T cells from PBMCs. Noted subset: CD45RA+ positively selected. The source is a man between 18 and 35 years old in good health. Some clones in this sample may be carry-over from other donors' samples. The chain employs TRBV6-7 and TRBJ1-4; D is unclear. TRBV6-7 is assigned to the ORF class and has an uncertain function. The CDR3 nucleotides read TGTGCCAGCAGTTACGTTTACACAGAGCTTCCTACAACTAATGAAAAACTGTTTTTT. It yields the protein CASSYVYTELPTTNEKLFF.